This T cell receptor (beta chain) was captured by sequencing in a study of T cell responses to AZD1222 COVID-19 vaccine (dated by TCRdb to the early 2020s). The study in broad terms: AZD1222 recipients given second doses at about 4 weeks or at about 12 weeks were pooled, since spike-specific TCR depth and breadth were not found to differ between the two schedules. TCR sequencing covered some 250 trial participants: 200 to 220 given two doses of AZD1222 and about 26 given two doses of MenACWY control vaccine. Trial participants were enrolled by age into 18-55, 56-69 and 70-plus year subgroups, with roughly 150, 30 and 60 TCR-sequenced participants respectively. The investigation overall reported the following: After two AZD1222 doses, both the breadth and the depth of spike-specific TCRs were significantly higher than at day 0 and than in MenACWY recipients. Conclusions about previously exposed vaccinees were limited because only six AZD1222 recipients were SARS-CoV-2 seropositive at baseline. Reportedly, close to half of the unique spike-specific TCRs recognized epitopes lying outside the regions that are mutated in the B.1.351 and B.1.1.7 variants. CD4 TCRs associated with the vaccine covered the entire spike protein, and the dominant responses were in regions 160-218 and 743-854. Participants were mostly white British, with more females than males. The authors suggested clonal diversity may have been underestimated. In the small 56-69-year group, the increase in depth fell short of significance, most likely because of low power. Because no day 14 peak-response samples were available, repertoires were characterized only after the peak T cell response.

Trimming takes 5 bases from V and 4 bases from J, and the germline ends sit 9 bases apart. The CDR3 contains 12 residues, cysteine and phenylalanine counted. The retained sequence is limited to the CDR3, 36 bases, with the frame set at the first base. The germline V gene encodes CDR1 SGHRS and CDR2 YFSETQ. With regard to this clone: The target of this receptor is not known. Per-base quality was not reported, and no clone a single base away is much larger than it.

Per the publication, the time point label means: baseline before first vaccination. The vaccinee samples were drawn from two UK trials, COV001 and COV002, one of which was a single-blind randomized controlled phase 2/3 trial testing AZD1222 (ChAdOx1 nCoV-19) in healthy adults. Trial participant PBMC samples were collected at day 0 and day 28 after the second dose for TCRbeta chain sequencing. The CDR3 regions of human TCRbeta chains were analyzed by immunosequencing. In the paper's pipeline: TCRs in the repertoires were matched against a reference library of SARS-CoV-2-specific TCRs that had been generated with the MIRA antigen-specificity platform. Breadth meant the fraction of unique TCRs that were SARS-CoV-2-associated, whereas depth meant the fraction of total T cells that were SARS-CoV-2-associated. Using the MIRA data, each spike-specific TCR was mapped to the spike region that the TCR reacts to and placed in a CD4 or CD8 class. Log10-transformed breadth and depth values were compared by one-way ANOVA with Sidak's multiple comparisons tests. This immuneACCESS table, as held by TCRdb, lists in-frame sequences with V and J called but not all clones. Of the missing ones, under half trace to an unresolved V gene in checked studies; the others have no known cause. For V, J and clone size, that table is used; D and trimming come from the DNA. The sample profile shows roughly 80,000 clones; more than 75% of them were found once. The top ten clones comprise about 4.3% of the sample.

Specimen: peripheral blood, collected on day 0 of AZD1222 vaccination. The chain joins TRBV5-1 to TRBJ1-2; the D gene is perhaps TRBD1, from 5 matching bases. The sequence derives from an adult in good health. In nucleotide form, the sequence is TGCGCCAGCAGGAGACAGAGCTATGGCTACACCTTC. Translated, it gives CASRRQSYGYTF.